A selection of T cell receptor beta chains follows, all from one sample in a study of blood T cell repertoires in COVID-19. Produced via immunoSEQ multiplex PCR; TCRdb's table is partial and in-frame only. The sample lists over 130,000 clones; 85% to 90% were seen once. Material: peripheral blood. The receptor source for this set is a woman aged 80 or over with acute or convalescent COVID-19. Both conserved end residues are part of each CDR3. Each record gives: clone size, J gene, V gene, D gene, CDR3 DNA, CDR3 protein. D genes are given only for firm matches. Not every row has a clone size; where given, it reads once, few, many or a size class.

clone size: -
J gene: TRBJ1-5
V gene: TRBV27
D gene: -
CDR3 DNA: TGTGCCAGCAGTTTGGAGGGGGGGACCCAGCATTTT
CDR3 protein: CASSLEGGTQHF

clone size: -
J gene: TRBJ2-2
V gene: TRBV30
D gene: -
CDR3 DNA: TGTGCCTGGAGTGTACGCGGGACGCACACCGGGGAGCTGTTTTTT
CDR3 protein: CAWSVRGTHTGELFF

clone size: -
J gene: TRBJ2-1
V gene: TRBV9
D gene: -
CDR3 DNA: TGTGCCAGCAGCGTAGGGACAAGGACGGCTGGTGAGCAGTTCTTC
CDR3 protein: CASSVGTRTAGEQFF

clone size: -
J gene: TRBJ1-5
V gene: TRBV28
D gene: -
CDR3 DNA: TGTGCCACCAAGCGGGGATATAGCAATCAGCCCCAGCATTTT
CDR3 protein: CATKRGYSNQPQHF

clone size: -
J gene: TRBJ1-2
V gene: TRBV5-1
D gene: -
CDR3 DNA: TGCGCCAGCAGCTTGGCGAGGGCTAATAACTATGGCTACACCTTC
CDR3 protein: CASSLARANNYGYTF

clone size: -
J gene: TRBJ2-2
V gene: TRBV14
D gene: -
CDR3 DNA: TGTGCCAGCAGCCACGCTAGGGGAATGTACCCCGGGGAGCTGTTTTTT
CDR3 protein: CASSHARGMYPGELFF

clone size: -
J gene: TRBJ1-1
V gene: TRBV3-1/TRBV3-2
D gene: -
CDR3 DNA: TGTGCCAGCAGCCAAGAAGGGAGATTTCACACTGAAGCTTTCTTT
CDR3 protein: CASSQEGRFHTEAFF

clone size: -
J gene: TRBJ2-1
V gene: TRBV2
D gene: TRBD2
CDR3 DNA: TGTGCCAGCAGCACCCTAGCGGGGGGTTACAATGAGCAGTTCTTC
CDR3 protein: CASSTLAGGYNEQFF

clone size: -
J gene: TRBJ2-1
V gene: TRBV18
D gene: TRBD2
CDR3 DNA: TGTGCCAGCTCACCGACTAGCGGGGGAAACATGGATGAGCAGTTCTTC
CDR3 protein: CASSPTSGGNMDEQFF

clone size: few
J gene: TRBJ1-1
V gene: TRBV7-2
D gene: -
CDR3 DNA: TGTGCCAGCAGCGAGGGGGTCCCGAACACTGAAGCTTTCTTT
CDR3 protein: CASSEGVPNTEAFF

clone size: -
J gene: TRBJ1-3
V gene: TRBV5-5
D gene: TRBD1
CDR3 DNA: TGTGCCAGCAGCTTGGTCGGCGGACAGGGACGCCTCTCTGGAAACACCATATATTTT
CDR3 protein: CASSLVGGQGRLSGNTIYF

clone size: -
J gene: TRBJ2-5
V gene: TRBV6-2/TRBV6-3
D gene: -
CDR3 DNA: TGTGCCAGCAGCCCCCTTCAGGAGACCCAGTACTTC
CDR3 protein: CASSPLQETQYF

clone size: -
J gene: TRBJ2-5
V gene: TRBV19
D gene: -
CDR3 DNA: TGTGCCAGTAGTATTCAGGGTGTAGAGACCCAGTACTTC
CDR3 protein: CASSIQGVETQYF

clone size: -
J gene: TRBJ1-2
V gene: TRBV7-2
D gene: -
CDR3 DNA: TGTGCCAGCAGCTTAGAGGCCAGGCCCGGCTACACCTTC
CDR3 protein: CASSLEARPGYTF

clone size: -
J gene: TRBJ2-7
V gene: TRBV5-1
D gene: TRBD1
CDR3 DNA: TGCGCCAGCAGCTTGGGGAGACAGGGCTACGAGCAGTACTTC
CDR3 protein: CASSLGRQGYEQYF

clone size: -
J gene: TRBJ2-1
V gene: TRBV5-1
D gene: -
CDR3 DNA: TGCGCCAGCAGCTTGGCCGCTAGCGCTACTGAGCAGTTCTTC
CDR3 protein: CASSLAASATEQFF

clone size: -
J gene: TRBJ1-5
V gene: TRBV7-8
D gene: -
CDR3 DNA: TGTGCCAGCAGCTCGGCCCTACGGGGCAATCAGCCCCAGCATTTT
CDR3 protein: CASSSALRGNQPQHF

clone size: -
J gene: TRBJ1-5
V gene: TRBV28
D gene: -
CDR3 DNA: TGTGCCAGCAGTTTAATCCGGCAGCCCCAGCATTTT
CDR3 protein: CASSLIRQPQHF

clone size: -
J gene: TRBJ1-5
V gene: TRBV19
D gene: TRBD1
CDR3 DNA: TGTGCCAGTAGTATCGGGACAGGGGGCGGGGTTCAGCCCCAGCATTTT
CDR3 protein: CASSIGTGGGVQPQHF

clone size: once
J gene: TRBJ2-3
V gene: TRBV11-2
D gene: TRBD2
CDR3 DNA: TGTGCCAGCAGCTTTACTAGCGGGGGCTCAGGAGATACGCAGTATTTT
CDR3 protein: CASSFTSGGSGDTQYF

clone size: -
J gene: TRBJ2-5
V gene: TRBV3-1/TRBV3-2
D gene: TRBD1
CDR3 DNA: TGTGCCAGCAGCCAAGGCACAGGGGGCGAGACCCAGTACTTC
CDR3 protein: CASSQGTGGETQYF

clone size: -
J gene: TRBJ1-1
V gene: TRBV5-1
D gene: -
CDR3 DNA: TGCGCCAGCAGCTTGGTTGGGCGGGGGACTGAAGCTTTCTTT
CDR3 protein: CASSLVGRGTEAFF

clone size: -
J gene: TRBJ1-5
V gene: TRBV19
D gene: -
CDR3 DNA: TGTGCCAGTTGGGACACGGGTGGGGAGCCCCAGCATTTT
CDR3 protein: CASWDTGGEPQHF

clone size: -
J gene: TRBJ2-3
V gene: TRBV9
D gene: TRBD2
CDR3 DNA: TGTGCCAGCAGCGTAGCCCCTAGCGGGGGCACAGATACGCAGTATTTT
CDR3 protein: CASSVAPSGGTDTQYF

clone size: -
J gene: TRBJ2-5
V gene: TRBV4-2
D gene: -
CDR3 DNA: TGTGCCAGCAGCCAAGATATGCAGGTCCAAGAGACCCAGTACTTC
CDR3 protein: CASSQDMQVQETQYF

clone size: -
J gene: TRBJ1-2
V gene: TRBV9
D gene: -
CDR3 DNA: TGTGCCAGCAGCCCCCCGAGTGGCTATGGCTACACCTTC
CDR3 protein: CASSPPSGYGYTF

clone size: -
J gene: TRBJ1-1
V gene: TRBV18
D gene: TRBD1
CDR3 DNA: TGTGCCAGCTCACTGGACAGGGATACTGAAGCTTTCTTT
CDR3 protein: CASSLDRDTEAFF

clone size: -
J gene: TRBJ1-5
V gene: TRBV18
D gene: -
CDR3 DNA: TGTGCCAGCTCACCCGCCTTTAGCGGGAATCAGCCCCAGCATTTT
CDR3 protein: CASSPAFSGNQPQHF

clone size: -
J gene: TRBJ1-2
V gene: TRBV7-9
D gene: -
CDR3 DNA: TGTGCCAGCAGCTTAGGAACAACGGGCTACACCTTC
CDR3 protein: CASSLGTTGYTF

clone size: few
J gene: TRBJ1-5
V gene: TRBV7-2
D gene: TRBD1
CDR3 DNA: TGTGCCAGCAGCTGGGGGCCCGGGACAGGGGGCGGGATATTGAAGCCCCAGCATTTT
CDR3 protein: CASSWGPGTGGGILKPQHF

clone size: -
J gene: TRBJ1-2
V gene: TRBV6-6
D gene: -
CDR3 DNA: TGTGCCAGCAGTCCCCTCGGGTCCTTTAACTATGGCTACACCTTC
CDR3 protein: CASSPLGSFNYGYTF

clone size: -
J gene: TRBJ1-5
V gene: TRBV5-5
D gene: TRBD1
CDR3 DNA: TGTGCCAGCAGCCTGGGACAGACCTATCAGCCCCAGCATTTT
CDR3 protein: CASSLGQTYQPQHF

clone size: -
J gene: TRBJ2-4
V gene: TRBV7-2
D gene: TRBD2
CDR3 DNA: TGTGCCAGCAGATCAGCGGGGGAAAACATTCAGTACTTC
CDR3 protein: CASRSAGENIQYF

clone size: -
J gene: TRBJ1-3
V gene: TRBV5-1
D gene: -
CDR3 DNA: TGCGCCAGCAGCTTGGCCGGAACAGGGAAGGGAAACACCATATATTTT
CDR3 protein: CASSLAGTGKGNTIYF

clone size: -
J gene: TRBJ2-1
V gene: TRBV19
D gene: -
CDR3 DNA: TGTGCCAGTAGTATAACAGGCACATGGGTCTTC
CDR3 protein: CASSITGTWVF

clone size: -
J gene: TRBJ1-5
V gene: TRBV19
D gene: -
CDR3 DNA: TGTGCCAGTAGCCCGACAGTCAATCAGCCCCAGCATTTT
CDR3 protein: CASSPTVNQPQHF

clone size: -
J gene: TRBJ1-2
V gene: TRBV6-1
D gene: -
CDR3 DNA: TGTGCCAGCAGTGAAGGGGCGTATGGCTACACCTTC
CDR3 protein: CASSEGAYGYTF

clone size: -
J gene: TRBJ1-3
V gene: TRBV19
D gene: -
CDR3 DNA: TGTGCCAGTAGTATCACAGCCTCTACTGGAAACACCATATATTTT
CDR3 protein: CASSITASTGNTIYF

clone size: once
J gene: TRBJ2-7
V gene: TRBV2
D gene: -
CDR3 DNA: TGTGCCAGCAGTGAACAGGGAAGGGGCTACGAGCAGTACTTC
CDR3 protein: CASSEQGRGYEQYF

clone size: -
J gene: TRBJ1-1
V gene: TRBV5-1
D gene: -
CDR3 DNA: TGCGCCAGCAGCGTAGGACTGACTAACACTGAAGCTTTCTTT
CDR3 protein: CASSVGLTNTEAFF

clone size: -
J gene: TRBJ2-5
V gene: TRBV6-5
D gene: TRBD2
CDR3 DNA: TGTGCCAGCAGTTACACGAGCGGGGGGTGGGAGACCCAGTACTTC
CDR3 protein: CASSYTSGGWETQYF

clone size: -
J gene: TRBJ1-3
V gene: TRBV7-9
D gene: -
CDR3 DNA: TGTGCCAGCAGCTCAGATGGCTTCTCTGGAAACACCATATATTTT
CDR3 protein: CASSSDGFSGNTIYF

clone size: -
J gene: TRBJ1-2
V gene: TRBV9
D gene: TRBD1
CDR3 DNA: TGTGCCAGCAGCGTAGGAGCAGGGGGCTATGGCTACACCTTC
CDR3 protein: CASSVGAGGYGYTF

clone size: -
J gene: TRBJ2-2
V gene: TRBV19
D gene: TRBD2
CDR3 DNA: TGTGCCAGTAGTATACTGGGGGGGTCCACCGGGGAGCTGTTTTTT
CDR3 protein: CASSILGGSTGELFF

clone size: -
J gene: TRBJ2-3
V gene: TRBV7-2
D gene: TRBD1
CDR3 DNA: TGTGCCAGCAGCGCGACAGGGGGCGCAGGTACAGATACGCAGTATTTT
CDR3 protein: CASSATGGAGTDTQYF

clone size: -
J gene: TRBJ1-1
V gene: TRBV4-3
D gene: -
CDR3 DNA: TGCGCCAGCAGCCTTTTTACAGGGCAGGCAACTGAAGCTTTCTTT
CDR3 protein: CASSLFTGQATEAFF

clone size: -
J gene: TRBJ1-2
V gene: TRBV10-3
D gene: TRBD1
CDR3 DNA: TGTGCCATCAGTGAGTCCCAGTGGGGACAGGGCTATGGCTACACCTTC
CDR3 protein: CAISESQWGQGYGYTF

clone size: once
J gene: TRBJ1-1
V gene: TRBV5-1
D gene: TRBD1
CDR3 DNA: TGCGCCAGCAGCCGGGGACAGGGGGCAACTGAAGCTTTCTTT
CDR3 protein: CASSRGQGATEAFF

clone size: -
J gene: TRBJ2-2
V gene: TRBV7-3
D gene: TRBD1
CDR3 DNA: TGTGCCAGCAGCTCAAACAGGGGCACCGGGGAGCTGTTTTTT
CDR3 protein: CASSSNRGTGELFF

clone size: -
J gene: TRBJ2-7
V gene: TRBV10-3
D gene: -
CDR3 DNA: TGTGCCATCAGTGAGTCTGGACAGTCGAACTCCTACGAGCAGTACTTC
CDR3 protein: CAISESGQSNSYEQYF

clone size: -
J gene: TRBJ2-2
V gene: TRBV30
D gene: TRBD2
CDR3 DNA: TGTGCCGGACAAATTAGCGGGGGGGCCGGGGAGCTGTTTTTT
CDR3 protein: CAGQISGGAGELFF

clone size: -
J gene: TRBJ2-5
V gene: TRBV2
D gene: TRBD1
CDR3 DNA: TGTGCCAGCACTAGGACAGGGGCGCGCAGGTTGGGAGGATGGACCCAGTACTTC
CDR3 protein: CASTRTGARRLGGWTQYF

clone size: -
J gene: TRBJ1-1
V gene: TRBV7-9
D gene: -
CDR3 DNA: TGTGCCAGCAGCCTAGGACAGACCATGAACACTGAAGCTTTCTTT
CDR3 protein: CASSLGQTMNTEAFF

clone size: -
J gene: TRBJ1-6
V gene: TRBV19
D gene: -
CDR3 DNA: TGTGCCAGCTCCAGGGGAACTAACTCACCCCTCCACTTT
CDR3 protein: CASSRGTNSPLHF

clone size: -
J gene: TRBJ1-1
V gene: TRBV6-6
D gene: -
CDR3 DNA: TGTGCCAGCAGTTTGACAGGACCGAACACTGAAGCTTTCTTT
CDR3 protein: CASSLTGPNTEAFF